The 11 T cell receptor beta chains below were found in one sample sequenced in a study of T cells after yellow fever vaccination. TCRdb passed the 5' RACE reads through MiXCR, listing each CDR3 protein once. The table includes 99,000 or so distinct CDR3 sequences, roughly 6% detected once. Material: CD8+ T cells sorted from PBMCs, obtained 10 days after the yellow fever booster vaccination. The receptor set was obtained from a man in his late teens or twenties who received the YFV17D yellow fever vaccine.

The CDR3 loop is CASSLRQGYEQYV. CDR3 nucleotides: TGTGCCAGCAGTCTCCGACAGGGCTACGAGCAGTACGTC. The V and J genes are TRBV28 and TRBJ2-7, with 7 bases that match TRBD1. Germline lookup yields CDR1 MDHEN and CDR2 SYDVKM. The CDR3 runs to 13 residues. V lost 5 bases, J lost 3 bases, and 4 bases stayed unmatched.

This clonotype was counted only a few times. The V gene is TRBV30, the J gene TRBJ1-2; TRBD1 is a possible D gene (6 bases). The V and J ends lost 0 bases and 7 bases respectively, with 12 bases between them. The CDR3 runs to 13 residues. Germline V gene data show CDR1 as GTSNPN and CDR2 as SVGIG (reference sequence). CDR3 nucleotides: TGTGCCTGGAGTGTAGGGGGGGGTAGTGGCTACACCTTC. Its translation is CAWSVGGGSGYTF.

This clonotype was found a few times. The chain joins TRBV6-5 to TRBJ2-5, with 7 bases lining up with TRBD2. Germline CDR1 and CDR2: MNHEY and SVGAGI. The CDR3 is made up of 14 amino acids. V shed 2 bases, J shed 0 bases, and the junction held 0 bases outside the gene matches. This chain's CDR3 is CASSYGGDQETQYF. DNA for the CDR3: TGTGCCAGCAGTTACGGGGGGGACCAAGAGACCCAGTACTTC.

This clonotype was counted many times. The gene calls are TRBV5-1 and TRBJ2-1; the D gene is possibly TRBD2 (6 bases). This CDR3 has 12 residues. In germline, CDR1 is SGHRS, CDR2 YFSETQ. The V end lost 2 bases, the J end lost 10 bases, and 10 bases lay between the germline ends. Written as DNA, the CDR3 is TGCGCCAGCAGCTTTGGGGGGTACGAGCAGTTCTTC. Its protein is CASSFGGYEQFF.

This chain links TRBV7-9 with TRBJ2-5; 7 nucleotides align to TRBD2. V shed 4 bases, J shed 4 bases, and the junction held 9 bases outside the gene matches. CDR3 length: 15 residues. Germline CDR1 SEHNR, CDR2 FQNEAQ (reference sequence). The CDR3 loop is CASSSTLGLPETQYF. CDR3 bases: TGTGCCAGCAGCTCCACGTTGGGACTACCAGAGACCCAGTACTTC.

The chain employs TRBV5-5 and TRBJ2-3, with D unclear. The germline V gene encodes CDR1 SGHKS and CDR2 YYEKEE (reference sequence). The CDR3 totals 13 residues. V lost 5 bases to trimming and J lost 1 base, with 8 bases between them. CDR3 bases: TGTGCCAGCAGAGGTCCGGGCACAGATACGCAGTATTTT. Amino acid sequence: CASRGPGTDTQYF. Full variable domain (outside the CDR3, taken from reference TRBV5-5 and TRBJ2-3): DAGVTQSPTHLIKTRGQQVTLRCSPISGHKSVSWYQQVLGQGPQFIFQYYEKEERGRGNFPDRFSARQFPNYSSELNVNALLLGDSALYLCASRGPGTDTQYFGPGTRLTVL.

The V gene is TRBV18, the J gene TRBJ2-1; 10 nucleotides line up with TRBD2. The junction had 16 bases not matched to a gene; V was cut back by 6 bases and J by 5 bases. This CDR3 spans 18 amino acids. Looked up from germline, CDR1 is KGHSH and CDR2 is LQKENI. The CDR3 sequence is CASSFANELAGADNEQFF. The CDR3 coding sequence is TGTGCCAGCTCCTTTGCCAACGAGCTAGCGGGAGCCGACAATGAGCAGTTCTTC.

In its sample, this clonotype was seen many times. The J gene is TRBJ2-2, the V gene TRBV10-3, with 8 bases that match TRBD1. The CDR3 runs 15 residues. Germline values: CDR1 ENHRY, CDR2 SYGVKD. Losses at the gene ends were 4 bases for V and 7 bases for J; bases not matched to a gene: 8. CDR3 sequence (DNA): TGTGCCATCAGTGGACAGGGGCGATCGAACGGGGAGCTGTTTTTT. Amino acid sequence: CAISGQGRSNGELFF.

The chain couples TRBV7-6 to TRBJ2-1; D call uncertain. The V and J ends lost 4 bases and 8 bases respectively, with 12 bases between them. CDR3 length equals 13 residues. Germline V lookup: CDR1 SGHVS, CDR2 FNYEAQ. The CDR3 protein is CASSYRRDHEQFF. The CDR3, as DNA: TGTGCCAGCAGCTACCGGCGTGATCATGAGCAGTTCTTC.

This clonotype was seen more than once but under ten times. The V call is TRBV19, the J call TRBJ2-2; D remains unclear. CDR3 length equals 16 residues. Germline V gene lookup returns CDR1 LNHDA and CDR2 SQIVND (reference sequence). V lost 3 bases to trimming and J lost 6 bases, with 17 bases between them. In nucleotides, the CDR3 is TGTGCCAGTAGTATCCTTGGCCCTTACGGCCCCGGGGAGCTGTTTTTT. Encoded protein: CASSILGPYGPGELFF.

About this clonotype: Mismatch with germline at one junction end may stem from a read error. The chain recombines TRBV19 with TRBJ2-7; 10 nucleotides match TRBD2. Germline CDR1 and CDR2: LNHDA and SQIVND (reference sequence). The CDR3 runs 14 residues. The CDR3 region has the DNA TGTGCCAGAAGTATAGCGGGGGGCTCCTACGAGCAGTACTTC. This gives the protein CARSIAGGSYEQYF.